Sequencing of this T cell receptor beta chain was carried out in a study of shared clonotypes between healthy human individuals. Study-wide points: Sequencing depth was expected to influence donor clonotype sharing.

CD4+ cells underwent separation, giving CD45RA+ naive and CD45RA-negative memory subsets. Remarks on this clone: Its specificity is not known.

Deep was the level at which the assay was run. Profiled with immunoSEQ multiplex PCR; TCRdb holds only in-frame clones, not every one. The table includes fewer than 2.5 million clones, roughly 93% detected once. This TCR was recovered from a man aged 18 to 30 in good health. Some clones in this sample may be carry-over from other donors' samples. Sequenced sample: naive CD4+ T cells from PBMCs. Specified subset: CD45RA+ positively selected.

CDR3 region: CASSSRRGDTGELFF. CDR3 DNA sequence: TGTGCCAGTAGTTCCCGGAGGGGGGACACCGGGGAGCTGTTTTTT. The V gene is TRBV19, the J gene TRBJ2-2; D may correspond to TRBD1 or TRBD2 (6 bases each). Germline V gives CDR1 LNHDA, CDR2 SQIVND (reference sequence). This CDR3 has 15 amino acids. Trimming pared 5 bases from V and 3 bases from J, leaving 13 bases between.